This TCR beta chain is from a study of cytomegalovirus exposure and HLA in healthy donors. Findings of the study overall: Across all donors, roughly uniform sequencing depth was an assumption of the presence/absence analyses.

This CDR3 is 13 amino acids long. Per germline, CDR1 SGDLS and CDR2 YYNGEE. Deletions cut 3 bases from V and 6 bases from J, with 13 bases between. Regarding this clone: Its specificity is unknown.

Primers included in the PCR were 60 Vbeta and 13 Jbeta primers. The data were produced by immunoSEQ multiplex PCR, yet TCRdb's version contains in-frame clones alone and is incomplete. The profile covers about 190,000 clones, with about 86% appearing a single time and around 2% taken by the ten largest. This sequence originates from a woman aged 18-35 years in good health and CMV-seropositive. This chain joins TRBV9 and TRBJ2-7; D is perhaps TRBD1 (6 bases). The sequencing sample was made of PBMCs. CDR3 loop: CASSGSQGTEQYF. In DNA, the CDR3 is TGTGCCAGCAGCGGATCACAGGGAACCGAGCAGTACTTC.